Below, one TCR beta chain is given with its context. The data are from a study of T cell responses to AZD1222 COVID-19 vaccine. The overall study: Analyses pooled second doses at about 4 or about 12 weeks.

Germline values: CDR1 SQVTM, CDR2 ANQGSEA. This CDR3 has 14 residues. With 0 bases clipped from V and 4 bases from J, the junction kept 5 bases outside the gene matches. Sequencing used immunoSEQ multiplex PCR; TCRdb keeps in-frame clones, though not all of them. The table has 150,000 or so clones, over 85% seen once. The specimen comprised peripheral blood, sampled on day 0 of AZD1222 vaccination. This clonotype was obtained from an adult in good health. The chain employs TRBV29-1 and TRBJ2-7; 8 bases line up with TRBD1. CDR3 in DNA: TGCAGCGTTGAAGATAGCGACAGGGGATACGAGCAGTACTTC. Its translation: CSVEDSDRGYEQYF.